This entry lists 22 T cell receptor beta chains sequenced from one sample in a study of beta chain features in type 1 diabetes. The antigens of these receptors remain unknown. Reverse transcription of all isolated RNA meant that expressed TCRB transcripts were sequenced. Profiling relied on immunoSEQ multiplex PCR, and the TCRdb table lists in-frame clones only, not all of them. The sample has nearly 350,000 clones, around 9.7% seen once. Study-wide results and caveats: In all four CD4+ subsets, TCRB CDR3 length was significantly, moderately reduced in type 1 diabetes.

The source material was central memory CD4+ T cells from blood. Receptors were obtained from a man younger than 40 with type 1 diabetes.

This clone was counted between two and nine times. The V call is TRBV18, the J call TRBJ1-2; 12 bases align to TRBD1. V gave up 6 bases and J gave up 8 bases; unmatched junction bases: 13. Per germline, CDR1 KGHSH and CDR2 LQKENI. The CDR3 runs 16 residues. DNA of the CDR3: TGTGCCAGCTCGCCATCCGGGACAGGGGGCTTTTGGGGCTACACCTTC. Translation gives CASSPSGTGGFWGYTF. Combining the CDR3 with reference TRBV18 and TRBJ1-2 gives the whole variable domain NAGVMQNPRHLVRRRGQEARLRCSPMKGHSHVYWYRQLPEEGLKFMVYLQKENIIDESGMPKERFSAEFPKEGPSILRIQQVVRGDSAAYFCASSPSGTGGFWGYTFGSGTRLTVV.

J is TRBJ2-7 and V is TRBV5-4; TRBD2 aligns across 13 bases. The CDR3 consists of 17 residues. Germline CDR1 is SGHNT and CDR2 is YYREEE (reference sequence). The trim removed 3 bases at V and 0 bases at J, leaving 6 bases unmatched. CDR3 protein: CASSYTSGGARSYEQYF. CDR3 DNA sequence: TGTGCCAGCAGCTATACTAGCGGGGGGGCCCGCTCCTACGAGCAGTACTTC.

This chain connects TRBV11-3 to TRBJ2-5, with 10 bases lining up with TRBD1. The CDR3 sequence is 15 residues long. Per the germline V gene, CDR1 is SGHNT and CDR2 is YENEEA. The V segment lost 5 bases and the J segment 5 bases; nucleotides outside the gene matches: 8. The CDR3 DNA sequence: TGTGCCAGCAGCCCCGGGACAGGGGTATGGGAGACCCAGTACTTC. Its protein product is CASSPGTGVWETQYF. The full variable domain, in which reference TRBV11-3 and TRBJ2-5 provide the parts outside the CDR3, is EAGVVQSPRYKIIEKKQPVAFWCNPISGHNTLYWYLQNLGQGPELLIRYENEEAVDDSQLPKDRFSAERLKGVDSTLKIQPAELGDSAVYLCASSPGTGVWETQYFGPGTRLLVL.

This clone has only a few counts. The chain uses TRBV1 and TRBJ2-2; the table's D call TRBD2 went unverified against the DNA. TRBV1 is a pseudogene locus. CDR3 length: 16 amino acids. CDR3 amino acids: CTSSQGATENTGELFF. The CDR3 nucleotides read TGCACCAGCAGCCAAGGAGCGACCGAGAACACCGGGGAGCTGTTTTTT.

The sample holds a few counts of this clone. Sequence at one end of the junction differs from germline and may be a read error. The CDR3 DNA sequence: TGTGCTAGCAGCGCCGTACTAGCGGGGGGCCCCAATGAGCAGTTCTTC. Protein product: CASSAVLAGGPNEQFF. The rearrangement uses TRBV7-7 and TRBJ2-1; 12 nucleotides match TRBD2. Germline assignment: CDR1 SSHAT and CDR2 FNYEAQ (reference sequence). This CDR3 contains 16 residues.

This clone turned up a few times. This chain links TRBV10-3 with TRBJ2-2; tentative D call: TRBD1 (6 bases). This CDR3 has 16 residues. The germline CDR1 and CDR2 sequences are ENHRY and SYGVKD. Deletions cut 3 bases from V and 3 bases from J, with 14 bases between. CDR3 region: CAISDNRVGDTGELFF. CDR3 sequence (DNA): TGTGCCATCAGTGACAACAGGGTGGGCGACACCGGGGAGCTGTTTTTT.

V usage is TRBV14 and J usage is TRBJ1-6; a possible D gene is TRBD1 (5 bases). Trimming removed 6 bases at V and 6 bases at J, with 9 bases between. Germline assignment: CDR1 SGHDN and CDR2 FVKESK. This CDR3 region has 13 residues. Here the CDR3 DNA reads TGTGCCAGCAGGGGGCCCGGTAATTCACCCCTCCACTTT. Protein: CASRGPGNSPLHF.

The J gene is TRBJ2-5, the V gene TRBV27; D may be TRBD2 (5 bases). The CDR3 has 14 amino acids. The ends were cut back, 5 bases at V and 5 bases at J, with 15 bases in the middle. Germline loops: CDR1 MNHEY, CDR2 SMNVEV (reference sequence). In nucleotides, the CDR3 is TGTGCCAGCAGTAACGGACTGACCTGGGAGACCCAGTACTTC. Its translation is CASSNGLTWETQYF.

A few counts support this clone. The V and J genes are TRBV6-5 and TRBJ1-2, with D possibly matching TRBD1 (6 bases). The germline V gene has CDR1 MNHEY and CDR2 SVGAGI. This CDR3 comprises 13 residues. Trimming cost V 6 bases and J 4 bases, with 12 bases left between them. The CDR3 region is CASRLTGSYGYTF. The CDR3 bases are TGTGCCAGCAGGCTCACAGGGTCCTATGGCTACACCTTC.

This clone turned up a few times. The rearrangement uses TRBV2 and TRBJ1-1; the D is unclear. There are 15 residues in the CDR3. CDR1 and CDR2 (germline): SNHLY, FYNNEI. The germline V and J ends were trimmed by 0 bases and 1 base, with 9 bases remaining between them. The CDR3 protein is CASSEALGQNTEAFF. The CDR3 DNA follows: TGTGCCAGCAGTGAAGCGCTTGGGCAGAACACTGAAGCTTTCTTT. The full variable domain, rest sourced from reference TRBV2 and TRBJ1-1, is EPEVTQTPSHQVTQMGQEVILRCVPISNHLYFYWYRQILGQKVEFLVSFYNNEISEKSEIFDDQFSVERPDGSNFTLKIRSTKLEDSAMYFCASSEALGQNTEAFFGQGTRLTVV.

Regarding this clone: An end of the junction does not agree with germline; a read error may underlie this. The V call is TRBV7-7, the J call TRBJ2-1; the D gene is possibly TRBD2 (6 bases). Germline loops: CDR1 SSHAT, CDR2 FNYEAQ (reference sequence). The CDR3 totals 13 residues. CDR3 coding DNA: TGTGCTAGCAGCTTAGCGGAGGGCGATGAGCAGTTCTTC. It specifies CASSLAEGDEQFF.

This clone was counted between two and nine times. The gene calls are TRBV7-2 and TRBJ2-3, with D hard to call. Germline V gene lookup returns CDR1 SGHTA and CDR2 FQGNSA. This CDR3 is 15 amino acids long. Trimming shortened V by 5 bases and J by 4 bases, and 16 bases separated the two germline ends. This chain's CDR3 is CASSLGPNAADTQYF. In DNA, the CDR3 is TGTGCCAGCAGCCTTGGACCCAATGCCGCAGATACGCAGTATTTT.

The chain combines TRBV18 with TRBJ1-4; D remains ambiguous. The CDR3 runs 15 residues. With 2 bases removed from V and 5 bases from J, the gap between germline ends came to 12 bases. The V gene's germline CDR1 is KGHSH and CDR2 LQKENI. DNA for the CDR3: TGTGCCAGCTCACCAGATGCAGGAGGGAATGAAAAACTGTTTTTT. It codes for CASSPDAGGNEKLFF.

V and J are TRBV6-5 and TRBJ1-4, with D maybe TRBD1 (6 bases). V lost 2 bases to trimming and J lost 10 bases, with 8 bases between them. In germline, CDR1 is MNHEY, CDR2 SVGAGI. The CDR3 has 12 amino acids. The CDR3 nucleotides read TGTGCCAGCAGTTACACACAGGGAAAACTGTTTTTT. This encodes CASSYTQGKLFF.

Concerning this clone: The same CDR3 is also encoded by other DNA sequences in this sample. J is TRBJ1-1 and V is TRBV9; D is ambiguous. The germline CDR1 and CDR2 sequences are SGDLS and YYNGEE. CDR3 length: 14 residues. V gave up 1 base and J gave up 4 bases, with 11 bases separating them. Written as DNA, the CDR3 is TGTGCCAGCAGCGTAAGGCCCTTGGGCACTGAAGCTTTCTTT. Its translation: CASSVRPLGTEAFF.

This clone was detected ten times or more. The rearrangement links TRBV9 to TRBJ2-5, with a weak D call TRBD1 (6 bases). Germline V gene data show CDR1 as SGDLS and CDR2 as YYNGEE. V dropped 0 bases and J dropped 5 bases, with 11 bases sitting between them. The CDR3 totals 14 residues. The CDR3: CASSVDVRGETQYF. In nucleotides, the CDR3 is TGTGCCAGCAGCGTAGACGTCAGGGGTGAGACCCAGTACTTC.

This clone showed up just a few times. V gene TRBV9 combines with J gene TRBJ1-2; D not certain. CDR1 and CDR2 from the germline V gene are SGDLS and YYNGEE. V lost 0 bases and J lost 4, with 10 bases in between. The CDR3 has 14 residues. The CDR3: CASSVATDAYGYTF. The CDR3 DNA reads TGTGCCAGCAGCGTAGCTACGGATGCCTATGGCTACACCTTC.

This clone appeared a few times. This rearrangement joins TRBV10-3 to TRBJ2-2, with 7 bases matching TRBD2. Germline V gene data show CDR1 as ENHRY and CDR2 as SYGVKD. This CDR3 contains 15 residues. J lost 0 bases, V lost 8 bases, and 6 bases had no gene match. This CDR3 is CAIHTGTTNTGELFF. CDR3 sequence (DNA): TGTGCCATCCATACCGGGACTACGAACACCGGGGAGCTGTTTTTT.

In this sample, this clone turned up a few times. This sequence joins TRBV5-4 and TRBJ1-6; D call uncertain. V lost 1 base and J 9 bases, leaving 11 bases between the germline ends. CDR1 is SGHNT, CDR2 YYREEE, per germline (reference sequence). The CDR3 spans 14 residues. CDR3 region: CASSLFQSSSPLHF. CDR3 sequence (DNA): TGTGCCAGCAGCTTGTTCCAGTCGTCTTCACCCCTCCACTTT.

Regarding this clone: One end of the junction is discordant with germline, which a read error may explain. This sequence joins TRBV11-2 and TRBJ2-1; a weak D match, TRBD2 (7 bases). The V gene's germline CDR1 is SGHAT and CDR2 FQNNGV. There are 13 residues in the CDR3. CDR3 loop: CASSLEGGNEQFF. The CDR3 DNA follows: TGTGCCAGCAGCCTAGAGGGGGGGAATGAGCAGTTCTTC. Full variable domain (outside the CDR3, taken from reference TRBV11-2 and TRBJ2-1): EAGVAQSPRYKIIEKRQSVAFWCNPISGHATLYWYQQILGQGPKLLIQFQNNGVVDDSQLPKDRFSAERLKGVDSTLKIQPAKLEDSAVYLCASSLEGGNEQFFGPGTRLTVL.

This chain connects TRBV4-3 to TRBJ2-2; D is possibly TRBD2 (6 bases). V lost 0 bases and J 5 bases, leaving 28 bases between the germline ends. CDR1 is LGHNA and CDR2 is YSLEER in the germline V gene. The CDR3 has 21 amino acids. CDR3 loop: CASSQETPGVEGYSETGELFF. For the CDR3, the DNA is TGCGCCAGCAGCCAAGAGACCCCTGGGGTGGAGGGGTATTCCGAAACCGGGGAGCTGTTTTTT.

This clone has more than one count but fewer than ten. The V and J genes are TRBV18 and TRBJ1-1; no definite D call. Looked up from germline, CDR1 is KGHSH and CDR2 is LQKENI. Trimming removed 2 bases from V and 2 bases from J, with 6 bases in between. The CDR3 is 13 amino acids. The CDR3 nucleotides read TGTGCCAGCTCACCAGTCTTAAACACTGAAGCTTTCTTT. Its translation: CASSPVLNTEAFF.